A single sample is the source of the 13 T cell receptor beta chains below, sequenced in a study of blood T cells in healthy people across ages. Together with a sample-barcoded 5' primer, a J-beta primer mix was included in a second PCR lasting about 7 to 11 cycles. Each CDR3 protein is one row after TCRdb ran MiXCR on the 5' RACE reads. The table shows under 2,000,000 distinct CDR3 sequences, with about 50% occurring only once. What was sequenced was blood. These receptors were taken from a woman in her 40s in good health.

The sample holds a few counts of this clonotype. At one end the junction does not follow the germline gene, possibly because of a read error. The V gene is TRBV3-1, the J gene TRBJ2-7; TRBD1 agrees at 7 bases. Germline CDR1 LGHDT, CDR2 YNNKEL (reference sequence). CDR3 length: 15 residues. CDR3 sequence: CASSQRWDSSYEQYF. The CDR3 DNA reads as TGTGCCAGTAGCCAACGATGGGACAGCTCCTACGAGCAGTACTTC.

Only a few counts were recorded for this clonotype. The genes are TRBV12-3 or TRBV12-4 and TRBJ2-1; the D is unclear. With 1 base removed from V and 7 bases from J, the gap between germline ends came to 17 bases. The CDR3 length is 16 residues. The CDR3 spells CASSLGLLGFRNEQFF. The CDR3 region has the DNA TGTGCCAGCAGTTTAGGGTTATTAGGATTTAGGAATGAGCAGTTCTTC.

The table lists this clonotype with many counts. This may be a read error, as it is one base from a much larger clone. The J gene is TRBJ2-5, the V gene TRBV7-8; 8 bases map to TRBD1. The CDR3 loop spans 17 amino acids. Germline CDR1 is SGHVS and CDR2 is FQNEAQ. With 4 bases clipped from V and 11 bases from J, the junction kept 21 bases outside the gene matches. The CDR3 loop reads CASSWRPQGAQDNEQYF. CDR3 DNA: TGTGCCAGCAGCTGGAGACCGCAGGGGGCACAGGACAATGAGCAGTACTTC.

Only one count was recorded for this clonotype. The chain combines TRBV28 with TRBJ2-7, with D possibly being TRBD1 (5 bases). CDR3 length: 14 residues. V was cut by 6 bases and J by 0 bases, with 12 bases left in between. Germline assignment: CDR1 MDHEN and CDR2 SYDVKM. The CDR3 region is CASRKDSISYEQYF. For the CDR3, the DNA is TGTGCCAGCAGAAAAGACAGTATCTCCTACGAGCAGTACTTC.

The V and J genes are TRBV6-2 or TRBV6-3 and TRBJ2-3; TRBD2 matches at 13 bases. Per germline, CDR1 MNHEY and CDR2 SVGEGT. The CDR3 extends over 15 amino acids. The junction had 5 bases not matched to a gene; V was cut back by 7 bases and J by 4 bases. The CDR3 nucleotides are TGTGCCAGCAAAGGACTAGCGGGGGACTCAGATACGCAGTATTTT. Translating gives CASKGLAGDSDTQYF.

The V gene is TRBV29-1, the J gene TRBJ2-1; D possibly corresponds to TRBD1 (6 bases). This CDR3 is 13 amino acids long. The germline V gene has CDR1 SQVTM and CDR2 ANQGSEA. The V end was cut by 6 bases, the J end by 5 bases, with 14 bases between. The CDR3 loop reads CSVGQQLNNEQFF. CDR3 nucleotides: TGCAGCGTCGGACAGCAGCTGAACAATGAGCAGTTCTTC.

This clonotype appeared a single time. CDR3 sequence reads: CSVAGTGLNQPQHF. The CDR3 DNA reads TGCAGCGTTGCCGGGACAGGACTTAATCAGCCCCAGCATTTT. The rearrangement uses TRBV29-1 and TRBJ1-5; 8 bases fit TRBD1. The CDR3 runs to 14 residues. Unmatched junction bases numbered 6, after V lost 4 bases and J lost 4 bases. Germline V CDR1 and CDR2: SQVTM, ANQGSEA.

This clonotype turned up a few times. The chain couples TRBV3-1 to TRBJ2-1; D uncertain. The CDR3 has 15 residues. The germline V gene encodes CDR1 LGHDT and CDR2 YNNKEL (reference sequence). V was cut by 4 bases and J by 1 base, with 11 bases left in between. CDR3 coding DNA: TGTGCCAGCAGCCCCCCAAAGGGTTCCTACAATGAGCAGTTCTTC. Protein product: CASSPPKGSYNEQFF.

Turning to this clonotype: Likely a read error: the CDR3 ends without its conserved phenylalanine or tryptophan. No DNA is shown, since the ends of the CDR3 on it are uncertain; the CDR3 is the one TCRdb lists. The chain is built from TRBV4-2 and TRBJ2-6; TRBD2 is taken as the D call from the table, unchecked against the DNA. Germline V gene data show CDR1 as LGHNA and CDR2 as YNFKEQ. The CDR3 numbers 9 amino acids, ends counted. The CDR3 region is CASSQDQIA.

The sample holds a few counts of this clonotype. This rearrangement joins TRBV20-1 to TRBJ2-3, with TRBD1 identical over 7 bases. V shed 6 bases, J shed 6 bases, and the junction held 12 bases outside the gene matches. CDR1 and CDR2 from the germline V gene are DFQATT and SNEGSKA (reference sequence). CDR3 length: 14 amino acids. The CDR3, as DNA: TGCAGTGCCCTCATTCGACAGGGCTCGGATACGCAGTATTTT. This sequence encodes CSALIRQGSDTQYF.

The rearrangement uses TRBV12-3 or TRBV12-4 and TRBJ2-3, with TRBD1 identical over 8 bases. Trimming took 5 bases from V and 5 from J; bases not matched to a gene: 15. The CDR3 loop spans 17 amino acids. The CDR3 region is CASSAFIRGQEVDTQYF. The CDR3 DNA is TGTGCCAGCAGTGCTTTTATCAGGGGACAGGAGGTAGATACGCAGTATTTT.

The V gene is TRBV10-3, the J gene TRBJ2-4; the match to TRBD2 covers 9 bases. The J call may be mistaken, given a closer DNA end match to TRBJ2-7. This CDR3 comprises 14 residues. Germline V gene lookup returns CDR1 ENHRY and CDR2 SYGVKD. CDR3 sequence reads: CAISDPGLAYEQYF. CDR3 DNA sequence: TGTGCCATCAGTGACCCAGGACTAGCGTACGAGCAGTACTTC.

The chain employs TRBV4-1 and TRBJ1-1; D is perhaps TRBD1 (5 bases). The germline gives CDR1 MGHRA, CDR2 YSYEKL. Trimming cost V 1 base and J 9 bases, with 12 bases left between them. This CDR3 contains 13 residues. CDR3 residues: CASSQVGLGKAFF. The CDR3 DNA sequence: TGCGCCAGCAGCCAAGTGGGACTAGGAAAAGCTTTCTTT.